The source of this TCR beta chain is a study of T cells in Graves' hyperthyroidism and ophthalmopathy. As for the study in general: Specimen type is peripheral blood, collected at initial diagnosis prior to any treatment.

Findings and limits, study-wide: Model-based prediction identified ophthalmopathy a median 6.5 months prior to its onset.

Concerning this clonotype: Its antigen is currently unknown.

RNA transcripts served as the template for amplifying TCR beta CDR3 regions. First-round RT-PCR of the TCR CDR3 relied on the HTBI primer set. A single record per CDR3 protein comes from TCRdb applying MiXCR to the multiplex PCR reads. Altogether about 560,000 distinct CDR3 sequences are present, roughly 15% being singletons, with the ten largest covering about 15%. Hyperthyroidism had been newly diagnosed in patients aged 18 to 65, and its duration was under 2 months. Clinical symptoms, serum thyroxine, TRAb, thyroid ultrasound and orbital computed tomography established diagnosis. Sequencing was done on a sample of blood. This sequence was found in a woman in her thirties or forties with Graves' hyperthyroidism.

For the CDR3, the DNA is TGCGCCAGCAGCCAAGAGGGCAGGGGGCAGGGGCTGGCTAATGAAAAACTGTTTTTT. Translated: CASSQEGRGQGLANEKLFF. The chain employs TRBV4-1 and TRBJ1-4, with 8 positions matching TRBD1. The CDR3 spans 19 residues. The ends lost 0 bases at V and 3 bases at J; junction bases unmatched: 12. Germline CDR1 and CDR2: MGHRA and YSYEKL.